The 16 T cell receptor beta chains below all came from one sample that was sequenced in a study of blood T cell repertoires in COVID-19. This table comes from immunoSEQ multiplex PCR, and its TCRdb copy is limited to in-frame clones, with some not included. The table records some 59,000 clones, 81% of them present only once. Sequencing used peripheral blood. Every receptor here comes from a woman aged 55-70 years with acute or convalescent COVID-19.

The chain combines TRBV19 with TRBJ1-4; 10 bases agree with TRBD1. The CDR3 runs to 14 residues. The J segment lost 7 bases and the V segment lost 9 bases, leaving 8 bases of the junction unmatched. Looked up from germline, CDR1 is LNHDA and CDR2 is SQIVND (reference sequence). The CDR3 loop is CASTDRGRVEKLFF. For the CDR3, the DNA is TGTGCCAGCACGGACAGGGGGAGGGTTGAAAAACTGTTTTTT.

The chain links TRBV18 to TRBJ2-1; 10 nucleotides align to TRBD1. This CDR3 is 15 amino acids long. The trim removed 6 bases at V and 3 bases at J, leaving 5 bases unmatched. Germline V gene data show CDR1 as KGHSH and CDR2 as LQKENI. This chain's CDR3 is CASSPGTGDYNEQFF. The CDR3 region has the DNA TGTGCCAGCTCCCCCGGGACAGGGGACTACAATGAGCAGTTCTTC.

The chain carries TRBV29-1 and TRBJ2-7, with 8 bases identical to TRBD2. The V and J ends lost 6 bases and 3 bases, in that order; junction bases with no gene match: 1. The CDR3 has 11 residues. The germline V gene encodes CDR1 SQVTM and CDR2 ANQGSEA. As DNA, the CDR3 is TGCAGCGTGGGGACTAGCTACGAGCAGTACTTC. Amino acids: CSVGTSYEQYF.

The chain is built from TRBV2 and TRBJ1-5, with a weak D call TRBD1 (5 bases). V was trimmed by 4 bases and J by 6 bases, leaving 13 bases between them. There are 14 residues in the CDR3. The germline V gene has CDR1 SNHLY and CDR2 FYNNEI. CDR3 sequence (DNA): TGTGCCAGCAGTGGTCTTGCAGGGTTTCAGCCCCAGCATTTT. This translates into CASSGLAGFQPQHF. The full variable domain, its missing parts supplied by reference TRBV2 and TRBJ1-5, is EPEVTQTPSHQVTQMGQEVILRCVPISNHLYFYWYRQILGQKVEFLVSFYNNEISEKSEIFDDQFSVERPDGSNFTLKIRSTKLEDSAMYFCASSGLAGFQPQHFGDGTRLSIL.

V and J are TRBV5-8 and TRBJ2-1; TRBD1 might be the D (6 bases). The ends were cut back, 4 bases at V and 6 bases at J, with 17 bases in the middle. The germline V gene encodes CDR1 SGHTS and CDR2 YDEGEE. The CDR3 is made up of 15 amino acids. The chain's CDR3 is CASSPGATVINEQFF. In DNA, the CDR3 is TGTGCCAGCAGCCCAGGGGCCACGGTGATCAATGAGCAGTTCTTC.

The chain uses TRBV30 and TRBJ1-1; D unclear. V dropped 5 bases and J dropped 3 bases, with 10 bases sitting between them. Germline-derived CDR1 and CDR2 are GTSNPN and SVGIG (reference sequence). This CDR3 comprises 12 residues. The DNA of the CDR3 is TGTGCCTGGGCCGGGGAGGACACTGAAGCTTTCTTT. The encoded protein is CAWAGEDTEAFF. The complete variable domain, with remaining parts taken from reference TRBV30 and TRBJ1-1, reads SQTIHQWPATLVQPVGSPLSLECTVEGTSNPNLYWYRQAAGRGLQLLFYSVGIGQISSEVPQNLSASRPQDRQFILSSKKLLLSDSGFYLCAWAGEDTEAFFGQGTRLTVV.

This rearrangement joins TRBV7-3 to TRBJ2-1; D gene ambiguous. The length of the CDR3 is 15 residues. Germline loops: CDR1 SGHTA, CDR2 FQGTGA. Trimming took 1 base from V and 4 from J, leaving 11 bases between them. The CDR3 is CASSLIYARYNEQFF. The CDR3 DNA follows: TGTGCCAGCAGCTTAATCTACGCACGATACAATGAGCAGTTCTTC.

The chain is built from TRBV9 and TRBJ2-3, with a weak D call TRBD1 (6 bases). The CDR3 totals 16 residues. Between the trimmed V and J ends, which lost 0 bases and 3 bases, there was a span of 14 bases. Per the germline V gene, CDR1 is SGDLS and CDR2 is YYNGEE. CDR3 coding DNA: TGTGCCAGCAGCGTAGCTCTCACAGGGTCGACAGATACGCAGTATTTT. Protein sequence: CASSVALTGSTDTQYF.

The chain joins TRBV6-1 to TRBJ1-5; D may be TRBD1 (6 bases). The CDR3 consists of 16 residues. V gave up 3 bases and J gave up 7 bases, with 19 bases separating them. Germline CDR1 reads MNHNS; CDR2 reads SASEGT. CDR3 sequence: CASSENRGGALQPQHF. CDR3 coding DNA: TGTGCCAGCAGTGAGAATCGGGGGGGCGCGTTACAGCCCCAGCATTTT.

This chain uses TRBV3-1 (or the pseudogene TRBV3-2) with TRBJ2-3, with D maybe TRBD1 (5 bases). V shed 1 base and J shed 6 bases, with 11 bases lying between them. Per germline, CDR1 LGHDT and CDR2 YNNKEL (reference sequence). This CDR3 is 14 amino acids long. CDR3 DNA sequence: TGTGCCAGCAGCCAAGGGATGGGGCAGGATACGCAGTATTTT. It codes for CASSQGMGQDTQYF.

The chain recombines TRBV28 with TRBJ2-1; D might be TRBD2 (5 bases). V dropped 7 bases and J dropped 6 bases, with 10 bases sitting between them. The CDR3 covers 12 residues. Germline V gene sequence: CDR1 MDHEN, CDR2 SYDVKM. CDR3 DNA: TGTGCCAGCACCCTACGGGGCAATGAGCAGTTCTTC. Translating it yields CASTLRGNEQFF.

This clone was seen a handful of times. The V and J genes are TRBV7-8 and TRBJ2-7; the D is unclear. V was shortened by 1 base and J by 3 bases, with 10 bases between the two germline ends. This CDR3 has 14 amino acids. Germline assignment: CDR1 SGHVS and CDR2 FQNEAQ. The CDR3 nucleotides are TGTGCCAGCAGCTTAGGGCAGACAAGCTACGAGCAGTACTTC. Protein: CASSLGQTSYEQYF.

The chain employs TRBV5-4 and TRBJ2-2, with 8 bases matching TRBD2. CDR1 is SGHNT, CDR2 YYREEE, per germline (reference sequence). The CDR3 is 15 residues long. With 2 bases clipped from V and 3 bases from J, the junction kept 3 bases outside the gene matches. The CDR3 is CASSFSLADTGELFF. CDR3 nucleotide sequence: TGTGCCAGCAGCTTTTCACTAGCGGACACCGGGGAGCTGTTTTTT.

This clone appeared a single time. The chain joins TRBV4-1 to TRBJ2-1; TRBD2 agrees at 10 bases. J was trimmed by 9 bases and V by 1 base; bases with no gene match: 9. The CDR3 totals 16 residues. Germline assignment: CDR1 MGHRA and CDR2 YSYEKL. CDR3: CASSQVQAGGPGEQFF. For the CDR3, the DNA is TGCGCCAGCAGCCAAGTCCAAGCGGGAGGGCCTGGTGAGCAGTTCTTC.

The J gene is TRBJ1-2, the V gene TRBV5-4, with D tentatively TRBD1 (5 bases). The CDR3 covers 13 residues. Germline-derived CDR1 and CDR2 are SGHNT and YYREEE (reference sequence). The V gene lost 4 bases and the J gene lost 4 bases, with 11 bases spanning the gap. CDR3: CASSLQGSYGYTF. CDR3 nucleotide sequence: TGTGCCAGCAGCCTCCAGGGTAGCTATGGCTACACCTTC.

The J gene is TRBJ2-2, the V gene TRBV4-2, with D unresolved. V dropped 0 bases and J dropped 3 bases, with 11 bases sitting between them. CDR1 and CDR2 from the germline V gene are LGHNA and YNFKEQ. The CDR3 loop spans 16 amino acids. CDR3 amino acids: CASSQDAALHTGELFF. The CDR3 DNA follows: TGTGCCAGCAGCCAAGACGCAGCGCTCCACACCGGGGAGCTGTTTTTT.